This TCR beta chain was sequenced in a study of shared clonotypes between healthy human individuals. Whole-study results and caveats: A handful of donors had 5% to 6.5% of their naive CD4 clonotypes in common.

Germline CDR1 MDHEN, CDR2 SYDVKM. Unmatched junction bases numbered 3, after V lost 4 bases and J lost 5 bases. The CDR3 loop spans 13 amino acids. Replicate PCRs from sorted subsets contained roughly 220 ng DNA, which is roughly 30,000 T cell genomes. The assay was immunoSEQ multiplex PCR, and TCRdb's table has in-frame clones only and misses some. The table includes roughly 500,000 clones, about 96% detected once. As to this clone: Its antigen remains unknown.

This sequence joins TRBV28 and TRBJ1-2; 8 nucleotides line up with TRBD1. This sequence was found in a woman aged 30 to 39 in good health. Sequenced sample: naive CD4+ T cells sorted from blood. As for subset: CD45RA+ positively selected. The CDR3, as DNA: TGTGCCAGCAGTTCGGACAGGGTTTATGGCTACACCTTC. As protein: CASSSDRVYGYTF.